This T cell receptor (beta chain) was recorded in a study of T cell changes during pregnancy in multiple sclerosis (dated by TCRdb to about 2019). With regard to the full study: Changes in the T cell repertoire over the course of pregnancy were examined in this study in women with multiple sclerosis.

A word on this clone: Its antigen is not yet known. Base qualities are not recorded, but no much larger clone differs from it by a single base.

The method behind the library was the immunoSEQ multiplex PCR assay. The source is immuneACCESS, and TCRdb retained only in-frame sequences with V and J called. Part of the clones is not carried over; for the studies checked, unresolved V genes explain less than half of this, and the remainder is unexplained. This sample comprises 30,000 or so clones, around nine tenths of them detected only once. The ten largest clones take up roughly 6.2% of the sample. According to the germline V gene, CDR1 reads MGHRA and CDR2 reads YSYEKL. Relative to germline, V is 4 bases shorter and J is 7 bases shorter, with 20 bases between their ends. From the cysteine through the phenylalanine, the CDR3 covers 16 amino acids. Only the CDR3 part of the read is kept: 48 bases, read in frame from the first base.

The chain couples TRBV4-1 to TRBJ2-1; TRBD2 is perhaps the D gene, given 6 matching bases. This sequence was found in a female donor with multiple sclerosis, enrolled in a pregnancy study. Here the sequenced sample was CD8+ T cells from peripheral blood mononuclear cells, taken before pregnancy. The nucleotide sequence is TGCGCCAGCAGCCCCCGGGGAGGTACTTGGGAGAATGAGCAGTTCTTC. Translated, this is CASSPRGGTWENEQFF.